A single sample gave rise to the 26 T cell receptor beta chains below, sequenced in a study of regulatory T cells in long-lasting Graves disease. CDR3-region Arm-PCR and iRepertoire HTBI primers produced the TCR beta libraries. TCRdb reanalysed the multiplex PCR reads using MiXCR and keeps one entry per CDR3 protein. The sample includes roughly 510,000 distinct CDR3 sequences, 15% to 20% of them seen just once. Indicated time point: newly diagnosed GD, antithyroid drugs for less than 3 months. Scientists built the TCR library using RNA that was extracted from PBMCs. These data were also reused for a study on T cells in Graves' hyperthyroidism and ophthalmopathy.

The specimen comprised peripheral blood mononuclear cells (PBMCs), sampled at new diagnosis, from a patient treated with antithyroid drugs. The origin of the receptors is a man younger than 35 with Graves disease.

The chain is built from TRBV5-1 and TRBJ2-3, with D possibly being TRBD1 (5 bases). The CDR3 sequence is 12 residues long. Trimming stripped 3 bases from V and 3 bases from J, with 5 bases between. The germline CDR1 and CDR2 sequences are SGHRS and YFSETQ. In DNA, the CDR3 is TGCGCCAGCAGCTGGACAACAGATACGCAGTATTTT. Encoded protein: CASSWTTDTQYF.

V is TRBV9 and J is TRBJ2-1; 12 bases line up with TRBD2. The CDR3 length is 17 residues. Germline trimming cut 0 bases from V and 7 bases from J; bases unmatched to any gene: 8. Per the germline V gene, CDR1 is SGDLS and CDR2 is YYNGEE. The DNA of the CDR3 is TGTGCCAGCAGCGTAGGAGTGGGGACTAGCGGGTGGAATGAGCAGTTCTTC. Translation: CASSVGVGTSGWNEQFF.

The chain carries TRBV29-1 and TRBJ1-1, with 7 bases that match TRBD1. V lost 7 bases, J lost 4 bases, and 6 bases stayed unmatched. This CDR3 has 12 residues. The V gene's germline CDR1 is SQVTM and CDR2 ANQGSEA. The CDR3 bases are TGCAGCGACCAGGGGGTCTTCACTGAAGCTTTCTTT. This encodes CSDQGVFTEAFF.

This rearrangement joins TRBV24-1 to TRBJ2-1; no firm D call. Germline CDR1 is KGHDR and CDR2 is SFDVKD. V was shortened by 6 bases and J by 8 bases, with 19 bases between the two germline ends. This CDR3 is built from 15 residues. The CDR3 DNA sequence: TGTGCCACCAGTACAAGCCGTTCGTATTTTGATGAGCAGTTCTTC. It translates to CATSTSRSYFDEQFF.

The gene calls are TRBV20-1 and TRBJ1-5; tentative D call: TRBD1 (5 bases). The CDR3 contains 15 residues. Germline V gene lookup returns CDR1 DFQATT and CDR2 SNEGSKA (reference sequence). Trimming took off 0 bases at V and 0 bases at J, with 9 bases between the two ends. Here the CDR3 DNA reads TGCAGTGCTAGAGAGGCAGGGATTAGCAATCAGCCCCAGCATTTT. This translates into CSAREAGISNQPQHF.

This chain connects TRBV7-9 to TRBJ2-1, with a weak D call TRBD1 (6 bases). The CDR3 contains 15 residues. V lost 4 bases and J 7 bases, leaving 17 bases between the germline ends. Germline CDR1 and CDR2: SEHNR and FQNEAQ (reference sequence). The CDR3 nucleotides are TGTGCCAGCAGCTACACGCACAGGGTGGGGAATGAGCAGTTCTTC. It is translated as CASSYTHRVGNEQFF.

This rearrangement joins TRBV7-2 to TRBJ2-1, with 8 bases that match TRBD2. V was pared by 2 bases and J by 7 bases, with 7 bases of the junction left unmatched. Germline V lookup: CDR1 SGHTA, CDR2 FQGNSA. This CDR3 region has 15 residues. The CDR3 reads CASSLIAGLSNEQFF. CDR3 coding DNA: TGTGCCAGCAGCTTAATAGCGGGATTAAGTAATGAGCAGTTCTTC.

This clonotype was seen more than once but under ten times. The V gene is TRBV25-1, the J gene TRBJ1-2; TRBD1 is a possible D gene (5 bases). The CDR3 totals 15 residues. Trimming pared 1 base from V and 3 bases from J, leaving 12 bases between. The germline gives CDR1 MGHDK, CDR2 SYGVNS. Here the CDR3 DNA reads TGTGCCAGCAGTGAATCATATACAGGAGACTATGGCTACACCTTC. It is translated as CASSESYTGDYGYTF.

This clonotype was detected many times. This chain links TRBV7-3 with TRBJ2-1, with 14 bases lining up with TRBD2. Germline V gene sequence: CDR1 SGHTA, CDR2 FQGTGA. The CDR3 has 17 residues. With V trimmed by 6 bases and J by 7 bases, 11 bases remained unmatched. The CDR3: CASSPTGLAGVTNEQFF. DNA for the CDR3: TGTGCCAGCAGTCCTACGGGACTAGCGGGAGTTACAAATGAGCAGTTCTTC.

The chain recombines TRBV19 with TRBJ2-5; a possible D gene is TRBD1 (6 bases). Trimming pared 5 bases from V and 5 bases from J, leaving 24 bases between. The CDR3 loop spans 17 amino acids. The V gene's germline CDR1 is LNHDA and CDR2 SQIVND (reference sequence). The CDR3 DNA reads TGTGCCAGTAGTCCCCGCAGGGGCCAAAGAAGAAGGGAGACCCAGTACTTC. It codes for CASSPRRGQRRRETQYF.

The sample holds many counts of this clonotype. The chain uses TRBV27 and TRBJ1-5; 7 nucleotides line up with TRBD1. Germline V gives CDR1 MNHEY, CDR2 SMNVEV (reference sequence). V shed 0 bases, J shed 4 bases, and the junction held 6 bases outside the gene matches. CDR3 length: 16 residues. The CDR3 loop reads CASSLSSGTANQPQHF. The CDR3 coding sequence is TGTGCCAGCAGTTTATCGAGCGGGACAGCAAATCAGCCCCAGCATTTT.

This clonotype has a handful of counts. The CDR3 DNA reads TGTGCCAGTAGCCCGGGACCAAACTCTGGGGCCAACGTCCTGACTTTC. Translating gives CASSPGPNSGANVLTF. The gene calls are TRBV19 and TRBJ2-6; D possibly matches TRBD1 or TRBD2 (5 bases each). V shed 6 bases and J shed 0 bases, with 12 bases lying between them. This CDR3 has 16 residues. The V gene's germline CDR1 is LNHDA and CDR2 SQIVND (reference sequence).

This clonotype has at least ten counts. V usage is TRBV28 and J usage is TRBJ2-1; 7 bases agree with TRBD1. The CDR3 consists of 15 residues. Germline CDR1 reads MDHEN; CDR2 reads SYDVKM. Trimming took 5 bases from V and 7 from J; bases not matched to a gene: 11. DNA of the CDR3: TGTGCCAGCAGTGCCAACAGGGGTTTGGGGAATGAGCAGTTCTTC. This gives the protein CASSANRGLGNEQFF.

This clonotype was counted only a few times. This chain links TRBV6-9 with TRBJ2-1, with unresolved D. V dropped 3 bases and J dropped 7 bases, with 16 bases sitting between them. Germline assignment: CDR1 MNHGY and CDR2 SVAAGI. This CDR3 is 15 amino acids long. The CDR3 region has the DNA TGTGCCAGCAGTTACGGAAGGGAAGTTCAGAATGAGCAGTTCTTC. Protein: CASSYGREVQNEQFF.

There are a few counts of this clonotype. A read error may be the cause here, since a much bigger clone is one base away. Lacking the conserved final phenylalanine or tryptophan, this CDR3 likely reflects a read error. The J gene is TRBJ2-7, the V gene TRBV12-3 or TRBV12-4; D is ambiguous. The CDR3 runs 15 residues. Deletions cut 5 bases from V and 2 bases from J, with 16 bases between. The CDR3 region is CASSVSPEGPYEQYL. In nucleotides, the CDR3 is TGTGCCAGCAGTGTGTCCCCAGAAGGGCCCTACGAGCAGTACCTC.

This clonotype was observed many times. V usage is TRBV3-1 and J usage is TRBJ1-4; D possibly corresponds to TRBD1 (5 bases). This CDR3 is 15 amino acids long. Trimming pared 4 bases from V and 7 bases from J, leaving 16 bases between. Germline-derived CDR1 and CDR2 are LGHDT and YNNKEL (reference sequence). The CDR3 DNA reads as TGTGCCAGCAGCCGTGGGGCAGGGAGAGTTGAAAAACTGTTTTTT. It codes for CASSRGAGRVEKLFF.

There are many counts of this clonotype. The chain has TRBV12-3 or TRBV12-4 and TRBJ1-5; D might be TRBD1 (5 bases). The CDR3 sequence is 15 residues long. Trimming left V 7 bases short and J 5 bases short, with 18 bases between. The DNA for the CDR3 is TGTGCCAGCACGCTCTGGGGGTCAAAGGATCAGCCCCAGCATTTT. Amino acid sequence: CASTLWGSKDQPQHF.

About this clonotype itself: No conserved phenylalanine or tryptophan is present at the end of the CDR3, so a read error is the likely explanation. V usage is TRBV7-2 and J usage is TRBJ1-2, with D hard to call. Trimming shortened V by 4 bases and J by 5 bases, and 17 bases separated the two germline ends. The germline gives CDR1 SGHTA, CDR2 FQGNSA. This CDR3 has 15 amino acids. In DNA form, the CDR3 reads TGTGCCAGCAGCTCGGGGTTCACGCGACGTTATGGCTACACCCTC. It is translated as CASSSGFTRRYGYTL.

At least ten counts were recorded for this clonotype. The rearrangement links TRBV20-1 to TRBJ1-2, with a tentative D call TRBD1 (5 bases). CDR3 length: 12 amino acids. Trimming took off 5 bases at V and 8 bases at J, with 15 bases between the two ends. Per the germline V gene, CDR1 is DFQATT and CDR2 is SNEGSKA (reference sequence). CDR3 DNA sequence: TGCAGTGCTCAGGACGGGGGAGAGGGCTACACCTTC. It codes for CSAQDGGEGYTF.

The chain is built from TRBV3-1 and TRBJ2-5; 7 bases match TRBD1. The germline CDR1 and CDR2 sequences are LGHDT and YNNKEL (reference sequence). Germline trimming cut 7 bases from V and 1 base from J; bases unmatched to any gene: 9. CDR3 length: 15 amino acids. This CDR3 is CASNPSGTAQETQYF. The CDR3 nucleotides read TGTGCCAGCAATCCTTCCGGGACAGCCCAAGAGACCCAGTACTTC.

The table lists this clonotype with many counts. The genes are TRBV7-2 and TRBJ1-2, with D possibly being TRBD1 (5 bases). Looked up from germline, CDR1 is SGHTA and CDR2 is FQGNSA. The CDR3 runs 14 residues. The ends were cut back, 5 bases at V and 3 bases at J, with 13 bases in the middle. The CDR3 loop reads CASSRQTDDYGYTF. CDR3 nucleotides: TGTGCCAGCAGCCGCCAGACAGACGACTATGGCTACACCTTC.

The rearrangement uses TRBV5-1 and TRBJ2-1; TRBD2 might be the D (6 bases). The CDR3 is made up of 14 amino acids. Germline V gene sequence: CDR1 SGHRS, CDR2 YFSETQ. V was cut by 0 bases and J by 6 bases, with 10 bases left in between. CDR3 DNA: TGCGCCAGCAGCTTGGGGGGAGGAGTCAATGAGCAGTTCTTC. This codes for CASSLGGGVNEQFF.

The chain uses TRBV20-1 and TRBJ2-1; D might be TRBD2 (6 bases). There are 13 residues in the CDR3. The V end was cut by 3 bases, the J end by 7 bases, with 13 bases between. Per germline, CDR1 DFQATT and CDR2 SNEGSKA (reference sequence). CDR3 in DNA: TGCAGTGCTAGCGGGAGTCGACCAAATGAGCAGTTCTTC. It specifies CSASGSRPNEQFF.

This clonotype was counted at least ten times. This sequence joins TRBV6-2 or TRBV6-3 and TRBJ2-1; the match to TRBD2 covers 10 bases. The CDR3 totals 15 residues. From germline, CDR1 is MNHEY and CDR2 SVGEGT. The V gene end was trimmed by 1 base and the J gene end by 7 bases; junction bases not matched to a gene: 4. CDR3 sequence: CASSYFSGRLNEQFF. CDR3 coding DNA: TGTGCCAGCAGTTACTTTAGCGGGAGGTTGAATGAGCAGTTCTTC.

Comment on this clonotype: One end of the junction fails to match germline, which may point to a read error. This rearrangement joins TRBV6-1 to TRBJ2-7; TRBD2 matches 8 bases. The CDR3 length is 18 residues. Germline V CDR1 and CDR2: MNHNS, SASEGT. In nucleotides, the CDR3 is TGTGCTAGCAGTGAACGCGGTGGGGGGCTAGCGGGTAGATACGAGCAGTACTTC. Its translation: CASSERGGGLAGRYEQYF.

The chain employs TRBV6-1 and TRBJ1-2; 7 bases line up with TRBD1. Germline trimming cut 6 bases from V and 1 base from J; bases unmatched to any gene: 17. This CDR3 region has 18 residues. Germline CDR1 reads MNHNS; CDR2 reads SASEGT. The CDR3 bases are TGTGCCAGCAGACCCCGATCTACGACAGGGCGTCTTAACTATGGCTACACCTTC. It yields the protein CASRPRSTTGRLNYGYTF.